Below are 20 T cell receptor beta chains sequenced from a single sample in a study of blood T cell repertoires in COVID-19. TCRdb's table, derived via immunoSEQ multiplex PCR, lists solely in-frame clones and lacks some. The data contain roughly 250,000 clones, around 81% of them singletons. Sequencing used peripheral blood. The source of these receptors is a man aged 50-59 years with active or convalescent COVID-19.

The CDR3 nucleotides read TGTGCCAGCAGCTCCAGAGCCGGGACTACAAACTACGAGCAGTACTTC. Translating gives CASSSRAGTTNYEQYF. V is TRBV7-9 and J is TRBJ2-7, with TRBD2 identical over 7 bases. Trimming removed 4 bases from V and 3 bases from J; junction bases left unmatched: 12. CDR1 is SEHNR, CDR2 FQNEAQ, per germline (reference sequence). The length of the CDR3 is 16 residues.

This chain uses TRBV19 with TRBJ2-5; the match to TRBD1 covers 9 bases. With 6 bases clipped from V and 5 bases from J, the junction kept 7 bases outside the gene matches. This CDR3 is 14 amino acids long. Germline values: CDR1 LNHDA, CDR2 SQIVND (reference sequence). CDR3 residues: CASSQTGGWETQYF. In nucleotides, the CDR3 is TGTGCCAGTAGCCAAACAGGGGGCTGGGAGACCCAGTACTTC.

This clone turned up a few times. The gene calls are TRBV7-9 and TRBJ2-7, with D tentatively TRBD2 (5 bases). The length of the CDR3 is 15 residues. V lost 3 bases and J lost 4, with 16 bases in between. Germline V gives CDR1 SEHNR, CDR2 FQNEAQ (reference sequence). CDR3 sequence reads: CASSFSGSIGYEQYF. CDR3 DNA: TGTGCCAGCAGCTTTTCGGGGAGCATTGGGTACGAGCAGTACTTC.

The chain is built from TRBV28 and TRBJ1-5; no definite D call. The CDR3 has 15 residues. V lost 3 bases and J lost 0, with 9 bases in between. Germline V gives CDR1 MDHEN, CDR2 SYDVKM. Here the CDR3 reads CASSFSRNSNQPQHF. In DNA form, the CDR3 reads TGTGCCAGCAGTTTTTCCAGGAATAGCAATCAGCCCCAGCATTTT.

This chain uses TRBV19 with TRBJ2-1; D call uncertain. Germline V gene lookup returns CDR1 LNHDA and CDR2 SQIVND (reference sequence). Trimming shortened V by 0 bases and J by 9 bases, and 6 bases separated the two germline ends. This CDR3 comprises 12 residues. CDR3 DNA sequence: TGTGCCAGTAGTATAGATCGGAGTGAGCAGTTCTTC. Its translation is CASSIDRSEQFF.

This sequence joins TRBV28 and TRBJ1-5; 9 nucleotides agree with TRBD1. V was clipped by 5 bases and J by 7 bases; unmatched bases: 9. The CDR3 loop spans 15 amino acids. Germline lookup yields CDR1 MDHEN and CDR2 SYDVKM. The CDR3, as DNA: TGTGCCAGCAGTCCGGGACAGGGTCGTCGCCAGCCCCAGCATTTT. Residues: CASSPGQGRRQPQHF.

The rearrangement links TRBV28 to TRBJ1-2; 8 nucleotides line up with TRBD1. The germline V gene has CDR1 MDHEN and CDR2 SYDVKM. The CDR3 covers 15 residues. J gave up 10 bases and V 6 bases, and 16 bases lay outside the gene matches. The CDR3 region is CASSRRSRDRIYYTF. CDR3 coding DNA: TGTGCCAGCAGCCGACGATCCAGGGACAGGATATACTACACCTTC.

The rearrangement joins TRBV7-3 to TRBJ1-2, with 10 bases aligning to TRBD1. This CDR3 comprises 18 residues. J gave up 4 bases and V 8 bases, and 19 bases lay outside the gene matches. CDR1 and CDR2 (germline): SGHTA, FQGTGA. In DNA, the CDR3 is TGTGCCAGCTCATTACCCCGGGACAGGGGAAAATTGTGCTATGGCTACACCTTC. It encodes CASSLPRDRGKLCYGYTF.

J is TRBJ1-4 and V is TRBV6-4; D might be TRBD1 (6 bases). The CDR3 runs to 15 residues. Trimming cost V 6 bases and J 3 bases, with 14 bases left between them. The V gene's germline CDR1 is MRHNA and CDR2 SNTAGT. CDR3 residues: CASSPQGTSNEKLFF. The CDR3 DNA reads as TGTGCCAGCAGCCCGCAGGGGACCTCTAATGAAAAACTGTTTTTT.

The chain links TRBV7-2 to TRBJ2-1, with 7 positions matching TRBD1. Germline assignment: CDR1 SGHTA and CDR2 FQGNSA. The CDR3 totals 16 residues. After removal of 1 base from V and 9 bases from J, the junction contained 12 bases not matched to a gene. The CDR3 region is CASSLGGGRPVGEQFF. For the CDR3, the DNA is TGTGCCAGCAGCTTAGGAGGGGGCCGTCCCGTAGGTGAGCAGTTCTTC.

The chain recombines TRBV7-3 with TRBJ2-1, with 7 bases aligning to TRBD1. CDR1 and CDR2 from the germline V gene are SGHTA and FQGTGA. The length of the CDR3 is 15 residues. V shed 6 bases, J shed 2 bases, and the junction held 7 bases outside the gene matches. For the CDR3, the DNA is TGTGCCAGCAGATCACTGGGGACAGCCTACAATGAGCAGTTCTTC. It yields the protein CASRSLGTAYNEQFF.

This rearrangement joins TRBV21-1 to TRBJ1-4; the table names TRBD1, a call not compared with the DNA. TRBV21-1 is labeled a pseudogene. The CDR3 length is 16 residues. CDR3 DNA sequence: TGTGCCAGCAGCAATTATACAGGGGGTTCAGATGAAAAACTGTTTTTT. It encodes CASSNYTGGSDEKLFF.

The chain couples TRBV2 to TRBJ2-7, with 7 bases lining up with TRBD2. Losses at the gene ends were 1 base for V and 2 bases for J; bases not matched to a gene: 5. Germline V CDR1 and CDR2: SNHLY, FYNNEI. The CDR3 is made up of 15 amino acids. The CDR3 spells CASSEGPSGTYEQYF. The CDR3 DNA follows: TGTGCCAGCAGTGAAGGGCCTAGCGGCACCTACGAGCAGTACTTC. The whole variable domain, remainder taken from reference TRBV2 and TRBJ2-7, is EPEVTQTPSHQVTQMGQEVILRCVPISNHLYFYWYRQILGQKVEFLVSFYNNEISEKSEIFDDQFSVERPDGSNFTLKIRSTKLEDSAMYFCASSEGPSGTYEQYFGPGTRLTVT.

The chain recombines TRBV30 with TRBJ1-1; D may be TRBD1 (5 bases). CDR1 and CDR2 from the germline V gene are GTSNPN and SVGIG (reference sequence). V lost 0 bases, J lost 1 base, and 18 bases lay in between. The CDR3 runs to 17 residues. CDR3: CAWSVRGLGWQNTEAFF. In DNA, the CDR3 is TGTGCCTGGAGTGTACGGGGGTTAGGTTGGCAGAACACTGAAGCTTTCTTT.

The chain recombines TRBV2 with TRBJ1-5; a possible D gene is TRBD1 (6 bases). This CDR3 is 16 amino acids long. V shed 6 bases and J shed 0 bases, with 15 bases lying between them. Germline V gives CDR1 SNHLY, CDR2 FYNNEI. The CDR3 DNA follows: TGTGCCAGCAGGGGGACACCCTTAGGTAGCAATCAGCCCCAGCATTTT. Protein sequence: CASRGTPLGSNQPQHF.

The genes are TRBV19 and TRBJ2-3; tentative D call: TRBD1 (6 bases). The CDR3 is 14 amino acids. CDR1 and CDR2 (germline): LNHDA, SQIVND (reference sequence). Trimming shortened V by 3 bases and J by 2 bases, and 9 bases separated the two germline ends. CDR3 protein: CASSMGQDTDTQYF. The CDR3 nucleotides read TGTGCCAGTAGTATGGGACAAGACACAGATACGCAGTATTTT.

The rearrangement joins TRBV11-2 to TRBJ1-2; D perhaps matches TRBD1 (6 bases). The V and J ends lost 5 bases and 8 bases respectively, with 21 bases between them. Germline CDR1 SGHAT, CDR2 FQNNGV. The CDR3 covers 15 residues. The chain's CDR3 is CASSPVGGGGVGYTF. CDR3 bases: TGTGCCAGCAGCCCCGTAGGGGGGGGCGGAGTGGGCTACACCTTC.

The V and J genes are TRBV29-1 and TRBJ2-7; 9 nucleotides align to TRBD1. V lost 7 bases, J lost 2 bases, and 6 bases stayed unmatched. This CDR3 has 13 residues. Germline V CDR1 and CDR2: SQVTM, ANQGSEA. The CDR3 DNA reads TGCAGCGCTAGTACAGGGGGCGCCTACGAGCAGTACTTC. Its translation is CSASTGGAYEQYF.

This clone has only a few counts. The chain joins TRBV5-1 to TRBJ2-5; 16 nucleotides match TRBD2. Germline V gene sequence: CDR1 SGHRS, CDR2 YFSETQ. The V gene end was trimmed by 4 bases and the J gene end by 5 bases; junction bases not matched to a gene: 5. CDR3 length: 16 amino acids. The CDR3 sequence is CASSPTGLAGGETQYF. The CDR3, as DNA: TGCGCCAGCAGCCCGACGGGACTAGCGGGGGGGGAGACCCAGTACTTC.

The rearrangement joins TRBV9 to TRBJ2-3, with a possible D match to TRBD2 (5 bases). Germline CDR1 is SGDLS and CDR2 is YYNGEE. This CDR3 contains 15 residues. The V end lost 1 base, the J end lost 5 bases, and 14 bases lay between the germline ends. The CDR3 spells CASSVSSRREDTQYF. The DNA of the CDR3 is TGTGCCAGCAGCGTAAGCAGTAGACGGGAAGATACGCAGTATTTT.